This record looks at one T cell receptor (beta chain) sequence and its context. Its antigen is undetermined. Sequence at one end of the junction differs from germline and may be a read error. This CDR3 comprises 13 residues. The germline CDR1 and CDR2 sequences are MGHRA and YSYEKL. PCR employed 60 Vbeta and 13 Jbeta primers. Study processing details: Later reanalysis found tens of millions of unique TCR beta chains, around 10 million of them shared. Here immunoSEQ multiplex PCR was the method, and the copy in TCRdb shows in-frame clones only, minus some. The V and J calls and clone size were taken over from that table, and D and trimming were inferred from the DNA. The table includes 150,000 to 200,000 clones, around 80% detected once. The sample is drawn from a study of cytomegalovirus exposure and HLA in healthy donors. The study's findings and limits: Several of the most significant clusters appeared linked to common viral pathogens, based on a later analysis. Using a false discovery rate of 0.05, a later analysis showed that about 16,000 TCR beta sequences were associated with HLA alleles.

What was sequenced was PBMCs. V and J are TRBV4-1 and TRBJ1-5; 7 nucleotides align to TRBD1. The TCR sequence derives from a woman aged 50 to 65 in good health and CMV-seronegative. Here the CDR3 DNA reads TGCGCCAGCAGTCAAGGAGGGGGCCGGCCCCAGCATTTT. Translation gives CASSQGGGRPQHF.